The present TCR beta chain was sequenced within a study of blood T cell repertoires in COVID-19. The wider study: Italy, Spain and the United States were the sources of the convalescent and acute COVID-19 samples. T cells, B-cell-depleted T cells, or PBMCs provided the cDNA or gDNA that served as material.

This clone is a singleton in its sample. In the study's own analysis: Quantification of nucleated cells was approximated via reference gene primer amplification. The table came from immunoSEQ multiplex PCR; TCRdb's copy has only in-frame clones and leaves some out. That table supplies the V and J calls and clone size; D and trimming were determined from the DNA. The table has almost 200,000 clones, roughly nine tenths seen once. Sequences were obtained from peripheral blood. This clonotype was obtained from a woman in her sixties or seventies with acute or convalescent COVID-19.

CDR3 sequence (DNA): TGCGCCAGCAGCCCGGGACTAGCGGAGGACTACGAGCAGTACTTC. It specifies CASSPGLAEDYEQYF. The J gene is TRBJ2-7, the V gene TRBV4-3; TRBD2 matches at 11 bases. V was clipped by 4 bases and J by 3 bases; unmatched bases: 5. In germline, CDR1 is LGHNA, CDR2 YSLEER. The length of the CDR3 is 15 residues.